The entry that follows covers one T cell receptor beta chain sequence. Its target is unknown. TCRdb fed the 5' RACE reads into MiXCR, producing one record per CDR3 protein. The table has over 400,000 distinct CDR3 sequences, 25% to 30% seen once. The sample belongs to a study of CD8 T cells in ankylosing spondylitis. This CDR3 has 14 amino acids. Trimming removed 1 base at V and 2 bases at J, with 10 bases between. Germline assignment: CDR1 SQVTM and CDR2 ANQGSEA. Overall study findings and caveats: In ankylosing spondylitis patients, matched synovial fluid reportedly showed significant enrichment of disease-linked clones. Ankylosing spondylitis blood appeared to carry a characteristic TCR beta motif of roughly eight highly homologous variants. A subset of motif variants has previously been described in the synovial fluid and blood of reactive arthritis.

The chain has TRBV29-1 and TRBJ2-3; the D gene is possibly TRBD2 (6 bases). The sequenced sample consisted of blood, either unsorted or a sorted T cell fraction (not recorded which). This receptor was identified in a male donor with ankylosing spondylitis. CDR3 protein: CSVEGGAPTDTQYF. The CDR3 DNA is TGCAGCGTTGAAGGCGGGGCCCCCACAGATACGCAGTATTTT.